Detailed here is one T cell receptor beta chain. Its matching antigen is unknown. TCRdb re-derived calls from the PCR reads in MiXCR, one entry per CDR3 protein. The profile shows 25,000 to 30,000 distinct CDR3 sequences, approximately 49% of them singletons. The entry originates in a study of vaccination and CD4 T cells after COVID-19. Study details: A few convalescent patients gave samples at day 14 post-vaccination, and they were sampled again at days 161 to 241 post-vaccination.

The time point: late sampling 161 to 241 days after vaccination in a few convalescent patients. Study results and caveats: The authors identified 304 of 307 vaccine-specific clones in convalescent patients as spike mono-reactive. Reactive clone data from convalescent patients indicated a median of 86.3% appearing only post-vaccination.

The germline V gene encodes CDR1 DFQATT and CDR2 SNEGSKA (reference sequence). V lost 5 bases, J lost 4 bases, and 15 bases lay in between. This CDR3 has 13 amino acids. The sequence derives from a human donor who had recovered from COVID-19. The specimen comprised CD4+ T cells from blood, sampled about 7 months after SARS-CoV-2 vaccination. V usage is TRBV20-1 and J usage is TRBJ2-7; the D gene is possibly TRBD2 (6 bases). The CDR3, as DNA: TGCAGTGCTGGTTGGGGGGAGTCTTACGAGCAGTACTTC. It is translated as CSAGWGESYEQYF.